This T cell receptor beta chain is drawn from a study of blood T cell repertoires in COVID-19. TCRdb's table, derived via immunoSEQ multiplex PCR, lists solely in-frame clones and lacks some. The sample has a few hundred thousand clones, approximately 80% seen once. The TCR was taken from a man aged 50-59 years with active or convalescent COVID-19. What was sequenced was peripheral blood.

The CDR3 is CASSLAGGHNGGELFF. The CDR3 nucleotides are TGTGCCAGCAGTCTAGCGGGGGGCCATAACGGCGGGGAGCTGTTTTTT. The V call is TRBV2, the J call TRBJ2-2; 11 positions match TRBD2. The CDR3 is made up of 16 amino acids. V was clipped by 5 bases and J by 7 bases; unmatched bases: 9. The germline gives CDR1 SNHLY, CDR2 FYNNEI.